The 23 T cell receptor beta chains below all came from one sample that was sequenced in a study of cytotoxic CD8 clonotypes in ibrutinib-treated CLL. Clones were sequenced by immunoSEQ multiplex PCR, and TCRdb holds only the in-frame ones, with some missing. The sample consists of hundreds of thousands of clones, approximately 67% of them appearing once. This specimen was PBMCs, taken after 36 months of ibrutinib treatment. Receptors originate from a human donor with chronic lymphocytic leukemia.

This chain uses TRBV6-1 with TRBJ2-7; D is unclear. The germline V gene encodes CDR1 MNHNS and CDR2 SASEGT. Trimming removed 7 bases from V and 0 bases from J, with 10 bases in between. CDR3 length: 13 residues. The CDR3 spells CASTTASSYEQYF. The CDR3 DNA reads as TGTGCCAGCACAACAGCGAGCTCCTACGAGCAGTACTTC.

This clone was recorded a few times. V is TRBV7-2 and J is TRBJ2-3, with D possibly being TRBD1 (6 bases). The CDR3 is 16 residues long. V was shortened by 2 bases and J by 0 bases, with 12 bases between the two germline ends. Germline CDR1 reads SGHTA; CDR2 reads FQGNSA. CDR3 sequence: CASSLRRTVSTDTQYF. As DNA, the CDR3 is TGTGCCAGCAGCTTAAGGAGGACAGTTAGCACAGATACGCAGTATTTT.

This clone has just one count. The chain recombines TRBV13 with TRBJ2-5; no reliable D call. The CDR3 loop spans 14 amino acids. The germline gives CDR1 PRHDT, CDR2 FYEKMQ (reference sequence). The ends were cut back, 2 bases at V and 2 bases at J, with 9 bases in the middle. The CDR3 region is CASSLSIGQETQYF. CDR3 nucleotide sequence: TGTGCCAGCAGCTTATCGATAGGTCAAGAGACCCAGTACTTC. The variable domain in full, with the rest retrieved from reference TRBV13 and TRBJ2-5, is AAGVIQSPRHLIKEKRETATLKCYPIPRHDTVYWYQQGPGQDPQFLISFYEKMQSDKGSIPDRFSAQQFSDYHSELNMSSLELGDSALYFCASSLSIGQETQYFGPGTRLLVL.

Details on this clone: Within the sample, other DNA sequences also encode this same CDR3. The V call is TRBV5-4, the J call TRBJ2-5; D call uncertain. V was pared by 0 bases and J by 1 base, with 4 bases between. Germline V gene data show CDR1 as SGHNT and CDR2 as YYREEE (reference sequence). The CDR3 is 13 residues long. The CDR3 region is CASSLVGQETQYF. As DNA, the CDR3 is TGTGCCAGCAGCTTGGTAGGCCAAGAGACCCAGTACTTC.

V gene TRBV5-4 combines with J gene TRBJ1-1; D call uncertain. The CDR3 is made up of 15 amino acids. Germline V gene data show CDR1 as SGHNT and CDR2 as YYREEE (reference sequence). V dropped 0 bases and J dropped 1 base, with 10 bases sitting between them. CDR3 amino acids: CASSLERGKNTEAFF. The CDR3 nucleotides are TGTGCCAGCAGCTTGGAAAGAGGGAAGAACACTGAAGCTTTCTTT.

This clone came up once. The rearrangement uses TRBV5-1 and TRBJ1-5; TRBD1 is a possible D gene (6 bases). The V and J ends lost 0 bases and 3 bases respectively, with 10 bases between them. The germline V gene encodes CDR1 SGHRS and CDR2 YFSETQ. CDR3 length: 15 residues. The CDR3 loop reads CASSLDRGTNQPQHF. The CDR3 coding sequence is TGCGCCAGCAGCTTGGATAGGGGGACCAATCAGCCCCAGCATTTT. The whole variable domain, remainder taken from reference TRBV5-1 and TRBJ1-5, is KAGVTQTPRYLIKTRGQQVTLSCSPISGHRSVSWYQQTPGQGLQFLFEYFSETQRNKGNFPGRFSGRQFSNSRSEMNVSTLELGDSALYLCASSLDRGTNQPQHFGDGTRLSIL.

The V and J genes are TRBV19 and TRBJ1-2; maybe TRBD1 (6 bases). Trimming left V 7 bases short and J 4 bases short, with 13 bases between. Germline loops: CDR1 LNHDA, CDR2 SQIVND (reference sequence). The CDR3 spans 13 residues. CDR3 amino acids: CASNWAGAYGYTF. In nucleotides, the CDR3 is TGTGCCAGTAATTGGGCAGGGGCCTATGGCTACACCTTC.

This clone came up once. V and J are TRBV10-3 and TRBJ2-5; 9 nucleotides match TRBD1. J was trimmed by 5 bases and V by 9 bases; bases with no gene match: 7. This CDR3 comprises 13 residues. CDR1 ENHRY and CDR2 SYGVKD come from the germline V gene. The CDR3 DNA is TGTGCCATTCGGGACAGGGTGACGGAGACCCAGTACTTC. Its translation: CAIRDRVTETQYF.

Comment on this clone: This could be a read error, since a much larger clone is one nucleotide away. CDR3 sequence: CASSLMNTEAFF. In DNA form, the CDR3 reads TGTGCCAGCAGCTTGATGAACACTGAAGCTTTCTTT. The V and J genes are TRBV5-6 and TRBJ1-1; D is undetermined. The V gene lost 1 base and the J gene lost 0 bases, with 1 base spanning the gap. The CDR3 runs to 12 residues. Germline V CDR1 and CDR2: SGHDT, YYEEEE.

The chain links TRBV5-1 to TRBJ1-4; TRBD1 matches at 7 bases. The germline V gene encodes CDR1 SGHRS and CDR2 YFSETQ. With 4 bases clipped from V and 5 bases from J, the junction kept 8 bases outside the gene matches. The CDR3 totals 15 residues. In DNA form, the CDR3 reads TGCGCCAGCAGCCGAGGGGACAGCAGAAATGAAAAACTGTTTTTT. Its translation: CASSRGDSRNEKLFF. Combining the CDR3 with reference TRBV5-1 and TRBJ1-4 gives the whole variable domain KAGVTQTPRYLIKTRGQQVTLSCSPISGHRSVSWYQQTPGQGLQFLFEYFSETQRNKGNFPGRFSGRQFSNSRSEMNVSTLELGDSALYLCASSRGDSRNEKLFFGSGTQLSVL.

This clone has only a few counts. This rearrangement joins TRBV11-2 to TRBJ1-1; D not certain. Germline V gene lookup returns CDR1 SGHAT and CDR2 FQNNGV. Trimming took 0 bases from V and 5 from J, leaving 7 bases between them. This CDR3 region has 13 residues. DNA for the CDR3: TGTGCCAGCAGCTTAGAGTGGGGAACTGAAGCTTTCTTT. This translates into CASSLEWGTEAFF. Looking up the rest from reference TRBV11-2 and TRBJ1-1 gives the full variable domain: EAGVAQSPRYKIIEKRQSVAFWCNPISGHATLYWYQQILGQGPKLLIQFQNNGVVDDSQLPKDRFSAERLKGVDSTLKIQPAKLEDSAVYLCASSLEWGTEAFFGQGTRLTVV.

About this clone itself: The junction does not match germline at one end; this may be a read error. This chain connects TRBV7-6 to TRBJ2-7; 9 bases match TRBD2. Germline CDR1 reads SGHVS; CDR2 reads FNYEAQ. This CDR3 region has 13 residues. In DNA, the CDR3 is TGTGCCAGCAGCCTAAACGGACTAGCGCCCCCCGACTTC. Translation: CASSLNGLAPPDF.

This clone came up once. V usage is TRBV9 and J usage is TRBJ2-7; D is perhaps TRBD1 (6 bases). This CDR3 has 16 residues. Trimming removed 3 bases at V and 4 bases at J, with 20 bases between. Germline V gives CDR1 SGDLS, CDR2 YYNGEE. CDR3 sequence (DNA): TGTGCCAGCAGCGCTGCCTTTGGACAGCAAACTTACGAGCAGTACTTC. Residues: CASSAAFGQQTYEQYF.

This clone was seen a few times. The chain joins TRBV19 to TRBJ2-7; D gene unclear. This CDR3 comprises 11 residues. Trimming cost V 3 bases and J 8 bases, with 8 bases left between them. Germline assignment: CDR1 LNHDA and CDR2 SQIVND (reference sequence). This chain's CDR3 is CASSMTGKQYF. CDR3 coding DNA: TGTGCCAGTAGTATGACTGGAAAGCAGTACTTC.

There are a few counts of this clone. J is TRBJ1-1 and V is TRBV7-3, with D perhaps TRBD1 (6 bases). Germline CDR1 is SGHTA and CDR2 is FQGTGA. This CDR3 has 13 residues. V lost 5 bases, J lost 2 bases, and 9 bases lay in between. The CDR3 nucleotides read TGTGCCAGCAGCCCCGGGACAAACACTGAAGCTTTCTTT. It is translated as CASSPGTNTEAFF.

The chain links TRBV9 to TRBJ1-4; tentative D call: TRBD1 (5 bases). V lost 0 bases and J 0 bases, leaving 9 bases between the germline ends. From germline, CDR1 is SGDLS and CDR2 YYNGEE. The length of the CDR3 is 16 residues. In DNA form, the CDR3 reads TGTGCCAGCAGCGTAGAGGCAGGGTCAACTAATGAAAAACTGTTTTTT. Translation: CASSVEAGSTNEKLFF.

The V gene is TRBV6-4, the J gene TRBJ2-5; 13 bases align to TRBD2. V gave up 0 bases and J gave up 5 bases; unmatched junction bases: 12. Germline CDR1 MRHNA, CDR2 SNTAGT. This CDR3 has 19 amino acids. DNA of the CDR3: TGTGCCAGCAGTGACTCGAGCCGATGTCTGGGACTAGCGGGGGAGACCCAGTACTTC. The encoded protein is CASSDSSRCLGLAGETQYF.

V gene TRBV7-9 combines with J gene TRBJ2-5; D may match TRBD1 or TRBD2 (5 bases each). The V gene's germline CDR1 is SEHNR and CDR2 FQNEAQ (reference sequence). V shed 5 bases and J shed 1 base, with 14 bases lying between them. This CDR3 contains 15 residues. Written as DNA, the CDR3 is TGTGCCAGCAGCCAAGTCGGGACCTTCCAAGAGACCCAGTACTTC. Residues: CASSQVGTFQETQYF.

This clone has a count of ten or more. The rearrangement uses TRBV4-1 and TRBJ1-5, with D possibly matching TRBD1 (6 bases). Germline CDR1 is MGHRA and CDR2 is YSYEKL. CDR3 size: 14 residues. Trimming pared 0 bases from V and 5 bases from J, leaving 8 bases between. The CDR3 DNA reads as TGCGCCAGCAGCCAAGACCCAGGGGATCAGCCCCAGCATTTT. Amino acids: CASSQDPGDQPQHF.

The CDR3 sequence: CASSYPTGTGSYEQYF. DNA for the CDR3: TGTGCCAGCAGTTATCCAACCGGGACAGGGTCCTACGAGCAGTACTTC. V gene TRBV6-5 combines with J gene TRBJ2-7; 9 bases are shared with TRBD1. From germline, CDR1 is MNHEY and CDR2 SVGAGI. V dropped 3 bases and J dropped 1; count of bases not matched to a gene: 7. CDR3 length: 16 amino acids.

Only a few counts were recorded for this clone. This chain joins TRBV27 and TRBJ1-5, with a tentative D call TRBD1 (6 bases). Germline CDR1 reads MNHEY; CDR2 reads SMNVEV (reference sequence). Trimming stripped 3 bases from V and 3 bases from J, with 12 bases between. The CDR3 contains 15 residues. Written as DNA, the CDR3 is TGTGCCAGCAGTTTTCGGGGGCTTCCCAATCAGCCCCAGCATTTT. The encoded protein is CASSFRGLPNQPQHF.

The V call is TRBV18, the J call TRBJ1-1; D remains ambiguous. This CDR3 is built from 14 residues. Trimming cost V 2 bases and J 4 bases, with 11 bases left between them. Germline V CDR1 and CDR2: KGHSH, LQKENI. The CDR3 bases are TGTGCCAGCTCACCAAAAGAATTTGGCACTGAAGCTTTCTTT. This codes for CASSPKEFGTEAFF.

This chain joins TRBV29-1 and TRBJ1-2; 8 bases are a match to TRBD1. V was clipped by 3 bases and J by 3 bases; unmatched bases: 21. The CDR3 sequence is 19 residues long. CDR1 is SQVTM and CDR2 is ANQGSEA in the germline V gene. The CDR3, as DNA: TGCAGCGTTGACCCCCCCCGTGGACAGGGACCGGCCCTAGACTATGGCTACACCTTC. It codes for CSVDPPRGQGPALDYGYTF.